These T cell receptor beta chains were read from a single sample in a study of blood T cell repertoires in COVID-19. Assay: immunoSEQ multiplex PCR; the TCRdb copy retains only in-frame clones and omits some. The sample lists approximately 180,000 clones; over 75% were seen once. Sequenced material: peripheral blood. Receptors were obtained from a human donor with active or convalescent COVID-19. The donor label of this sample is uncertain. Both conserved end residues are part of each CDR3. Each record gives: J gene, V gene, clone size, D gene, CDR3 protein, CDR3 DNA. The D gene is left open where the match is weak. Clone size is stated in some rows and not others, as once, few, many or a class when expanded.

>TRBJ2-6|TRBV6-5|-|-
CASSTGGANVLTF
TGTGCCAGCTCAACGGGGGGGGCCAACGTCCTGACTTTC
>TRBJ2-7|TRBV9|once|TRBD1
CASSAGTVAYEQYF
TGTGCCAGCAGCGCAGGGACAGTCGCCTACGAGCAGTACTTC
>TRBJ1-6|TRBV7-2|many|-
CASSQNPRPSSSPLHF
TGTGCCAGCAGCCAGAATCCCCGACCGTCTAGTTCACCCCTCCACTTT
>TRBJ1-2|TRBV12-3/TRBV12-4|-|-
CASSLGTDYGYTF
TGTGCCAGCAGTTTAGGGACAGACTATGGCTACACCTTC
>TRBJ2-1|TRBV7-6|-|TRBD2
CASSGTSGYNEQFF
TGTGCCAGCAGCGGGACTAGCGGGTACAATGAGCAGTTCTTC
>TRBJ1-5|TRBV10-3|-|-
CAISESAPRDQPQHF
TGTGCCATCAGTGAATCGGCTCCCCGGGATCAGCCCCAGCATTTT
>TRBJ2-2|TRBV5-1|-|-
CASSVSTGPGELFF
TGCGCCAGCAGCGTCTCCACTGGGCCCGGGGAGCTGTTTTTT
>TRBJ2-1|TRBV9|-|TRBD2
CASSPRTGLAGVVYNEQFF
TGTGCCAGCAGCCCCAGGACGGGACTAGCGGGGGTGGTCTACAATGAGCAGTTCTTC
>TRBJ2-3|TRBV10-1|-|-
CASSEFGTDTQYF
TGCGCCAGCAGTGAGTTCGGGACAGATACGCAGTATTTT
>TRBJ1-3|TRBV20-1|-|-
CSASRGGSGNTIYF
TGCAGTGCTAGTCGCGGGGGCTCTGGAAACACCATATATTTT
>TRBJ2-5|TRBV12-3/TRBV12-4|-|-
CASSLSAGETQYF
TGTGCCAGCAGTTTGTCAGCAGGAGAGACCCAGTACTTC
>TRBJ1-1|TRBV7-9|-|-
CASSLGQNTEAFF
TGTGCCAGCAGCTTAGGGCAGAACACTGAAGCTTTCTTT